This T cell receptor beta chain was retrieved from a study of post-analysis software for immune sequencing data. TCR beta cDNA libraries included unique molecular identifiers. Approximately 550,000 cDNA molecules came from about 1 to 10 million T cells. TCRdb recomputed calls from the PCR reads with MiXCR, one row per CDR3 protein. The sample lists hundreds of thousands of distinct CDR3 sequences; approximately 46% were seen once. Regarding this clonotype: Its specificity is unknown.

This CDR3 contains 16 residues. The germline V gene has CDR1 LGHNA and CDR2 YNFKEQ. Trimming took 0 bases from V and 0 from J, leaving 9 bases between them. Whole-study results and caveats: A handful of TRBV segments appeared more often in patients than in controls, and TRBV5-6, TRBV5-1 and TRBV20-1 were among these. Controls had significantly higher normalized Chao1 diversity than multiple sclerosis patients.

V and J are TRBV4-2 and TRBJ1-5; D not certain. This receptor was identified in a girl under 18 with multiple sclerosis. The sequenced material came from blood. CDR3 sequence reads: CASSQEAGNSNQPQHF. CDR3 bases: TGTGCCAGCAGCCAAGAGGCCGGGAATAGCAATCAGCCCCAGCATTTT.